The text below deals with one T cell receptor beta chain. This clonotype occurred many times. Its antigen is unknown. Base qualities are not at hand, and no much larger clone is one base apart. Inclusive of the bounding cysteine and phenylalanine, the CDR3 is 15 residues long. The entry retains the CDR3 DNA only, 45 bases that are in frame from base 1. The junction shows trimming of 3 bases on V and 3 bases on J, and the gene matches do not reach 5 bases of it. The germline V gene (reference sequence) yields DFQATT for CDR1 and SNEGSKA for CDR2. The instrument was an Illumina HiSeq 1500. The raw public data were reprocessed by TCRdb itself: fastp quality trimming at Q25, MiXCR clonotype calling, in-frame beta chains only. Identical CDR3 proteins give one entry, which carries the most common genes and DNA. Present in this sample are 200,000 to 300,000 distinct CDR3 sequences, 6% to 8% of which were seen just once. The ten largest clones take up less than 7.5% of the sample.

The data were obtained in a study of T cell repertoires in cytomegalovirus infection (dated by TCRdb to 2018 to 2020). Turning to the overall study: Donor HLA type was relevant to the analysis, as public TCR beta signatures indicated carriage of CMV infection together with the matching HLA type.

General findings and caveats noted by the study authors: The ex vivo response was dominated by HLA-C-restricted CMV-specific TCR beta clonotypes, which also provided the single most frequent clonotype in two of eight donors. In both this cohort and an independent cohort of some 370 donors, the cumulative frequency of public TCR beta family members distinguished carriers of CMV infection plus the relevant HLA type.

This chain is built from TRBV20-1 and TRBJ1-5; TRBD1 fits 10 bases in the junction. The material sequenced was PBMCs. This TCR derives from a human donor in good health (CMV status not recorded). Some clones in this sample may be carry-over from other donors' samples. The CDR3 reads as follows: CSASTGTGDNQPQHF. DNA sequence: TGCAGTGCTAGCACCGGGACAGGGGACAATCAGCCCCAGCATTTT.